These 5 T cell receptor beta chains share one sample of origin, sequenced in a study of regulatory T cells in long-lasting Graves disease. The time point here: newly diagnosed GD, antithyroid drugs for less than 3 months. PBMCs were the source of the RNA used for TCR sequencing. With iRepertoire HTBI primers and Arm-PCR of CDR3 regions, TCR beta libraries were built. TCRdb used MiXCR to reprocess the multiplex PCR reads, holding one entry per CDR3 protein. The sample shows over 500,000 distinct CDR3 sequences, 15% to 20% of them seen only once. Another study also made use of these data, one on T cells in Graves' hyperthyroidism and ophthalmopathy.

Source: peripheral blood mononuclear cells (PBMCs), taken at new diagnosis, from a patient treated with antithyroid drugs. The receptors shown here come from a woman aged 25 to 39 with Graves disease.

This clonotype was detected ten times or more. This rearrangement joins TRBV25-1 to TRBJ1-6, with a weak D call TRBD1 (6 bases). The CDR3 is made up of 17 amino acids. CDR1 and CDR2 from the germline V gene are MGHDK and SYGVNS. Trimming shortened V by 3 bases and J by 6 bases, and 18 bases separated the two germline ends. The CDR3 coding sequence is TGTGCCAGCAGTGATTTTCCCGGTTCGGGGGCTAATTCACCCCTCCACTTT. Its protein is CASSDFPGSGANSPLHF. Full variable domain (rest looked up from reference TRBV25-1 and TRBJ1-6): EADIYQTPRYLVIGTGKKITLECSQTMGHDKMYWYQQDPGMELHLIHYSYGVNSTEKGDLSSESTVSRIRTEHFPLTLESARPSHTSQYLCASSDFPGSGANSPLHFGNGTRLTVT.

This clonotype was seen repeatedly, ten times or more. The chain's CDR3 is CASSPSLEQLVDQPQHF. CDR3 DNA: TGTGCCAGCAGCCCTAGTCTGGAACAGTTGGTAGATCAGCCCCAGCATTTT. The chain employs TRBV6-1 and TRBJ1-5; no clear D gene. Looked up from germline, CDR1 is MNHNS and CDR2 is SASEGT. The CDR3 totals 17 residues. V gave up 6 bases and J gave up 5 bases, with 23 bases separating them.

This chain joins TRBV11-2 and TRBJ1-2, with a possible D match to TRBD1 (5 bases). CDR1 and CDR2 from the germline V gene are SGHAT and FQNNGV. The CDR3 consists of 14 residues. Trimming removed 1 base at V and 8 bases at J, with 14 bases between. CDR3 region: CASSLAIQGRGYTF. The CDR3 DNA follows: TGTGCCAGCAGCTTAGCCATCCAGGGAAGGGGCTACACCTTC.

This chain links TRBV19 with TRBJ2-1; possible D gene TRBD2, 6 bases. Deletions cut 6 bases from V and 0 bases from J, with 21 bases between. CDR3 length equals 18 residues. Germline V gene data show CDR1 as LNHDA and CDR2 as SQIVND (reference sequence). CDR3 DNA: TGTGCCAGTAGCATAATTGGCGGGATACCTAGCTCCTACAATGAGCAGTTCTTC. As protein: CASSIIGGIPSSYNEQFF.

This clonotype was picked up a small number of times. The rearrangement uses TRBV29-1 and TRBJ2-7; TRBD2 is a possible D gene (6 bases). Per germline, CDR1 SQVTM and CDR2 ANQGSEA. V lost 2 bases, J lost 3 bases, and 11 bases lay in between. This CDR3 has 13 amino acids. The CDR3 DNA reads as TGCAGCGTTGAAAGGGCTAGCGACTACGAGCAGTACTTC. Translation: CSVERASDYEQYF.